The 7 T cell receptor beta chains given below trace back to one sample, sequenced in a study of breast tumors, draining lymph nodes, adjacent tissues. TCRdb reprocessed the multiplex PCR reads with MiXCR, giving one entry per CDR3 protein. The table lists some 230,000 distinct CDR3 sequences, 30% to 35% of them singletons. Breast cancer patients provided tissue from their axillary draining lymph nodes. Sequencing was done on a sample of axillary lymph node tissue. These receptor sequences come from a female donor with breast cancer. Some clones in this sample may be carry-over from other donors' samples.

As to this clonotype: It may be a read error: a sequence one base away is much more abundant. The rearrangement uses TRBV5-1 and TRBJ2-7; D is unresolved. Germline V gene sequence: CDR1 SGHRS, CDR2 YFSETQ. CDR3 length: 13 residues. For the CDR3, the DNA is TGCGCCAGCAGCTTGGGTTTCGCATACGAGCAGTGCTTC. This sequence encodes CASSLGFAYEQCF.

V gene TRBV9 combines with J gene TRBJ2-5; TRBD2 agrees at 14 bases. The CDR3 length is 18 residues. Trimming took 4 bases from V and 5 from J; bases not matched to a gene: 13. The germline V gene has CDR1 SGDLS and CDR2 YYNGEE. DNA of the CDR3: TGTGCCAGCAGCATGGGACTAGCGGGAGTTGCCGGGGCGGAGACCCAGTACTTC. It is translated as CASSMGLAGVAGAETQYF.

This clonotype was detected only once. The rearrangement joins TRBV27 to TRBJ1-2; D is uncertain. V lost 5 bases to trimming and J lost 3 bases, with 19 bases between them. The CDR3 sequence is 16 residues long. CDR1 is MNHEY and CDR2 is SMNVEV in the germline V gene (reference sequence). CDR3 region: CASSSGINGIYYGYTF. The DNA for the CDR3 is TGTGCCAGCAGTAGTGGAATTAACGGGATCTACTATGGCTACACCTTC.

This clonotype has a count of ten or more. The chain combines TRBV4-1 with TRBJ1-2; D is unclear. Germline V gene lookup returns CDR1 MGHRA and CDR2 YSYEKL. This CDR3 contains 15 residues. Trimming cost V 1 base and J 0 bases, with 9 bases left between them. The CDR3 sequence: CASSQGVIANYGYTF. For the CDR3, the DNA is TGCGCCAGCAGCCAAGGAGTGATAGCTAACTATGGCTACACCTTC.

CDR3 nucleotides: TGTGCCAGCAGGGGGACTAGCGGGAGGAACGAGCAGTACTTC. This gives the protein CASRGTSGRNEQYF. This chain uses TRBV12-3 or TRBV12-4 with TRBJ2-7, with 15 bases fitting TRBD2. The CDR3 consists of 14 residues. With 6 bases clipped from V and 5 bases from J, the junction kept 2 bases outside the gene matches.

Note on this clonotype: One junction end does not reproduce the germline sequence, and a read error may be involved. V gene TRBV7-9 combines with J gene TRBJ2-2; 12 bases line up with TRBD2. Per the germline V gene, CDR1 is SEHNR and CDR2 is FQNEAQ (reference sequence). The CDR3 is made up of 15 amino acids. CDR3 nucleotide sequence: TGTGCCAGCAGCTTACTAGCGGGAGGGCCCGGGGAGCTGCTTTTT. It yields the protein CASSLLAGGPGELLF.

This clonotype was detected once. This rearrangement joins TRBV29-1 to TRBJ2-1, with TRBD2 matching over 13 bases. Germline V gene lookup returns CDR1 SQVTM and CDR2 ANQGSEA. Trimming took 6 bases from V and 8 from J; bases not matched to a gene: 13. CDR3 length: 16 residues. CDR3 protein: CSVPGLAGLRRDEQFF. For the CDR3, the DNA is TGCAGCGTGCCGGGACTAGCGGGGTTGAGACGGGATGAGCAGTTCTTC.